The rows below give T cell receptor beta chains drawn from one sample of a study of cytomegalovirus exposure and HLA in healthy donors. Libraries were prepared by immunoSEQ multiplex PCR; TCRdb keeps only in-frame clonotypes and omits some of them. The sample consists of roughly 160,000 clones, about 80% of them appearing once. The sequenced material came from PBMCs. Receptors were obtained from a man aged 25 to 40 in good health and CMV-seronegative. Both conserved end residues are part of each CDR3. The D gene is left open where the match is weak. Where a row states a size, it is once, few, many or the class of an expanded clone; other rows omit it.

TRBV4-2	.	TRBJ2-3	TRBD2	CASSQEMRSGSTDTQYF	TGTGCCAGCAGCCAAGAGATGCGAAGCGGGAGTACAGATACGCAGTATTTT
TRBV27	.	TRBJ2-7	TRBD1	CASNSLGQFYEQYF	TGTGCCAGTAACTCGCTGGGACAGTTCTACGAGCAGTACTTC
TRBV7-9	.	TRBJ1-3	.	CASTPPTGNTIYF	TGTGCCAGCACCCCCCCAACAGGAAACACCATATATTTT
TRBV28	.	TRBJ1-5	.	CASNSRRGINQPQHF	TGTGCCAGCAATTCTCGCAGGGGTATCAATCAGCCCCAGCATTTT
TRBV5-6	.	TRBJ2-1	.	CASSADGYGEQFF	TGTGCCAGCAGCGCCGACGGATACGGGGAGCAGTTCTTC
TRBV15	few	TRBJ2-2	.	CATSRDGGGKTGELFF	TGTGCCACCAGCAGAGATGGGGGGGGCAAAACCGGGGAGCTGTTTTTT
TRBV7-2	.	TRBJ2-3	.	CASTLPVVRDTQYF	TGTGCCAGCACTCTTCCGGTAGTGAGAGATACGCAGTATTTT
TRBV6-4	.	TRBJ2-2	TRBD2	CASSDVASGANTGELFF	TGTGCCAGCAGTGACGTGGCTAGCGGGGCTAACACCGGGGAGCTGTTTTTT
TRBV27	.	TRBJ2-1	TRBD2	CASSPLAGGPVQQFF	TGTGCCAGCAGTCCCCTAGCGGGAGGGCCCGTCCAGCAGTTCTTC
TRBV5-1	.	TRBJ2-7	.	CASSLGAVPSYEQYF	TGCGCCAGCAGCTTGGGGGCCGTTCCTTCCTACGAGCAGTACTTC
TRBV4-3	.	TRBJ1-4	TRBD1	CASSQAPDRGNINEKLFF	TGCGCCAGCAGCCAAGCCCCTGACAGGGGGAATATTAATGAAAAACTGTTTTTT
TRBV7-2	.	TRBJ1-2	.	CASSPEGTPDGYTF	TGCGCCAGCAGCCCCGAGGGGACACCGGATGGCTACACCTTC
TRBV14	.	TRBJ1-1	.	CASSQDPLTEAFF	TGTGCCAGCAGCCAAGACCCCCTGACTGAAGCTTTCTTT
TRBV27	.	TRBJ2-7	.	CASRIRDSYEQYF	TGTGCCAGCAGGATCAGGGACTCCTACGAGCAGTACTTC
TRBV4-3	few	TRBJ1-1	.	CASSQGTEKNTEAFF	TGCGCCAGCAGCCAAGGTACAGAAAAGAACACTGAAGCTTTCTTT
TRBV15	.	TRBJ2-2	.	CATSTGLPGELFF	TGTGCCACCAGCACGGGATTACCCGGGGAGCTGTTTTTT
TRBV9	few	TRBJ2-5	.	CASSAHLQETQYF	TGTGCCAGCAGCGCACATCTTCAAGAGACCCAGTACTTC
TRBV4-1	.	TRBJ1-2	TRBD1	CASSQEGRGRGEYTF	TGCGCCAGCAGCCAAGAAGGTCGCGGCAGGGGGGAGTACACCTTC
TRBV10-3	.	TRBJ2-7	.	CAISDSSYEQYF	TGTGCCATCAGTGACAGCTCCTACGAGCAGTACTTC
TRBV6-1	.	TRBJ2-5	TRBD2	CASSEPAGPQGTQYF	TGTGCCAGCAGTGAACCAGCGGGGCCTCAGGGGACCCAGTACTTC
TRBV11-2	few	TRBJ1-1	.	CASSLVGDRAFF	TGTGCCAGCAGCTTAGTCGGGGATAGAGCTTTCTTT
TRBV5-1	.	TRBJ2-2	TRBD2	CASSWEGNTGELFF	TGCGCCAGCAGCTGGGAGGGGAACACCGGGGAGCTGTTTTTT
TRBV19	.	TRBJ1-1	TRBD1	CASSGDRGKNTEAFF	TGTGCCAGTAGTGGAGACAGGGGAAAGAACACTGAAGCTTTCTTT
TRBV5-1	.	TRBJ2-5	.	CARSLEGRRETQYF	TGCGCCAGAAGCTTGGAGGGCCGGAGGGAGACCCAGTACTTC
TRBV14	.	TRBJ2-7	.	CASSRYSGFTYEQYF	TGTGCCAGCAGCCGATATAGCGGATTCACCTACGAGCAGTACTTC
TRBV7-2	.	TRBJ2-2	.	CASSPRTELTGELFF	TGTGCCAGCAGCCCAAGGACAGAACTCACCGGGGAGCTGTTTTTT
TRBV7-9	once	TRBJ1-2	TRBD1	CASSSGDRGEFYGYTF	TGTGCCAGCAGCTCCGGGGACAGGGGGGAGTTCTATGGCTACACCTTC
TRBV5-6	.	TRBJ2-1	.	CASSLGGNEQFF	TGTGCCAGCAGCTTAGGGGGAAATGAGCAGTTCTTC
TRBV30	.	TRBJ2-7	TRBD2	CAWSGSGRTYEQYF	TGTGCCTGGAGCGGGAGCGGGAGAACGTACGAGCAGTACTTC
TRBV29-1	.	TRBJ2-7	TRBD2	CSVEVKRGLAFEQYF	TGCAGCGTTGAAGTGAAAAGGGGACTAGCGTTCGAGCAGTACTTC
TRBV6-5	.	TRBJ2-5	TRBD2	CASSLGLAGIQETQYF	TGTGCCAGCAGTTTAGGACTAGCGGGGATACAAGAGACCCAGTACTTC
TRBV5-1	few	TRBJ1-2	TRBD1	CASSFEGARGGYTF	TGCGCCAGCAGCTTTGAGGGGGCCAGGGGGGGCTACACCTTC
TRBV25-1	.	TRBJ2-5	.	CASSEKVGRETQYF	TGTGCCAGCAGTGAAAAGGTGGGCCGAGAGACCCAGTACTTC
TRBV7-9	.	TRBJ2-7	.	CASSSQTRKHGEQYF	TGTGCCAGCAGCTCCCAGACTAGAAAGCATGGCGAGCAGTACTTC
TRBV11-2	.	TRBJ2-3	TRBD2	CASSLVSSGGMAQYF	TGTGCCAGCAGCTTAGTTTCTAGCGGGGGGATGGCGCAGTATTTT
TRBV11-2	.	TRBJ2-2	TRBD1	CASSPRDRGFGEELFF	TGTGCCAGCAGCCCCAGGGACAGGGGATTCGGGGAGGAGCTGTTTTTT
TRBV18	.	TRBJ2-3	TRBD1	CASSGQGRSTDTQYF	TGTGCCAGCTCAGGACAGGGACGAAGCACAGATACGCAGTATTTT
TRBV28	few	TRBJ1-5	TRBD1	CASQNRGNQPQHF	TGTGCCAGCCAAAACAGGGGTAATCAGCCCCAGCATTTT
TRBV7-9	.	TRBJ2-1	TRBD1	CASNPKEGRGSDEQFF	TGTGCCAGCAATCCCAAAGAGGGCAGGGGGTCCGATGAGCAGTTCTTC
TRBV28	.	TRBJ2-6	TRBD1	CASSLPSLVGAQGAQGSGANVLTF	TGTGCCAGCAGTTTACCCAGTTTAGTAGGGGCCCAGGGGGCACAAGGATCTGGGGCCAACGTCCTGACTTTC
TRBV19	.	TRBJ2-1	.	CATRRRDHEQFF	TGTGCCACCCGAAGGAGGGATCATGAGCAGTTCTTC
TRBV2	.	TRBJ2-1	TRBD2	CASSARPLAGGDNEQFF	TGTGCCAGCAGTGCCCGTCCCCTAGCGGGGGGTGACAATGAGCAGTTCTTC
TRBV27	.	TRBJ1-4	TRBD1	CASSLQGLDEKLFF	TGTGCCAGCAGTCTACAGGGGTTAGATGAAAAACTGTTTTTT
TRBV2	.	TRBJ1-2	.	CASSSVPLYGYTF	TGTGCCAGCAGCTCCGTCCCCCTCTATGGCTACACCTTC
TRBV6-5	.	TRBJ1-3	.	CASSLRGRDSGNTIYF	TGTGCCAGCAGTTTACGCGGAAGAGACTCTGGAAACACCATATATTTT
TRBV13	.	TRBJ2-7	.	CASSPRGYEQYF	TGTGCCAGCAGCCCCAGGGGATACGAGCAGTACTTC
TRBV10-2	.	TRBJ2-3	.	CASSLQKDTQYF	TGCGCCAGCAGCTTACAGAAGGATACGCAGTATTTT
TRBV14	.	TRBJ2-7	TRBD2	CASSQDETSGRNEYEQYF	TGTGCCAGCAGCCAAGATGAAACTAGCGGGAGAAATGAGTACGAGCAGTACTTC
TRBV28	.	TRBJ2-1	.	CASSPHLDNEQFF	TGTGCCAGCAGTCCCCACTTAGACAATGAGCAGTTCTTC
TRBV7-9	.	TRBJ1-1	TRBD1	CASSSPIQGYSPSNTEAFF	TGTGCCAGCAGCTCCCCCATACAGGGGTACTCCCCATCTAACACTGAAGCTTTCTTT
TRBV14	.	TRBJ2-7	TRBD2	CASSQVSGRSPEQYF	TGTGCCAGCAGCCAGGTTAGCGGGAGATCCCCCGAGCAGTACTTC
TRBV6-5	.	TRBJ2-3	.	CASSYSLGVTDTQYF	TGTGCCAGCAGTTACTCCCTAGGCGTTACAGATACGCAGTATTTT
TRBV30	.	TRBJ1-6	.	CAWSVGGVGSPLHF	TGTGCCTGGAGTGTGGGAGGGGTGGGTTCACCCCTCCACTTT
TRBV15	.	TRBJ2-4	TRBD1	CATSIDRAGGVGHKNIQYF	TGTGCCACCAGCATTGACAGGGCAGGTGGGGTGGGCCACAAAAACATTCAGTACTTC
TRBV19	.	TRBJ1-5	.	CASTTLRQGGNQPQHF	TGTGCCAGTACCACATTACGGCAGGGCGGCAATCAGCCCCAGCATTTT
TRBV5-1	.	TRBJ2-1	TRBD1	CASSLAGQGAGEQFF	TGCGCCAGCAGCTTGGCTGGACAGGGGGCCGGTGAGCAGTTCTTC
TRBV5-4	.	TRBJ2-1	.	CASSLYNEQFF	TGTGCCAGCAGTCTTTACAATGAGCAGTTCTTC